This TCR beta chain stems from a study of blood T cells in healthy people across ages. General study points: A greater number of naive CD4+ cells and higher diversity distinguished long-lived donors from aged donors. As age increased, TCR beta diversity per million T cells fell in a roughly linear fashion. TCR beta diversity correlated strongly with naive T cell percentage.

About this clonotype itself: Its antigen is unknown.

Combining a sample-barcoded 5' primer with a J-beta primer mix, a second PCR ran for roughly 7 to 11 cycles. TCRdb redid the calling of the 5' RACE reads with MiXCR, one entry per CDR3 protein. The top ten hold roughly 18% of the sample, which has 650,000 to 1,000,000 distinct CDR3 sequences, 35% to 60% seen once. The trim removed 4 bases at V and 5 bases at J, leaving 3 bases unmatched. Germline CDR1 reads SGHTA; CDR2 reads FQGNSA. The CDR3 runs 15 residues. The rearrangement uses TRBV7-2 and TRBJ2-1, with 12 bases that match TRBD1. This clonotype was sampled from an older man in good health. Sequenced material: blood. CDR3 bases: TGTGCCAGCAGCTGGGGACAGGGGGCCAACAATGAGCAGTTCTTC. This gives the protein CASSWGQGANNEQFF. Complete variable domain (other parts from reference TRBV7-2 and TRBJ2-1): GAGVSQSPSNKVTEKGKDVELRCDPISGHTALYWYRQSLGQGLEFLIYFQGNSAPDKSGLPSDRFSAERTGGSVSTLTIQRTQQEDSAVYLCASSWGQGANNEQFFGPGTRLTVL.